Below, 10 T cell receptor beta chains from the same sample are listed, as sequenced in a study of blood T cell repertoires in COVID-19. Assay used: immunoSEQ multiplex PCR; TCRdb lists only in-frame clones, some missing. The sample includes about 68,000 clones, around 87% of them seen just once. The sequenced sample consisted of peripheral blood. The receptors were gathered from a man over 45 with acute or convalescent COVID-19.

The chain uses TRBV6-2 or TRBV6-3 and TRBJ2-2; 7 nucleotides agree with TRBD2. The CDR3 is made up of 17 amino acids. Per germline, CDR1 MNHEY and CDR2 SVGEGT. V lost 1 base, J lost 5 bases, and 10 bases stayed unmatched. CDR3 sequence reads: CASSYYLGRESTGELFF. The DNA for the CDR3 is TGTGCCAGCAGTTACTACCTTGGGCGGGAGAGTACCGGGGAGCTGTTTTTT.

This clone was seen only once. V gene TRBV19 combines with J gene TRBJ1-5, with 10 positions matching TRBD1. Germline lookup yields CDR1 LNHDA and CDR2 SQIVND (reference sequence). V shed 9 bases and J 3 bases; nucleotides not matched to a gene: 8. This CDR3 is 15 amino acids long. DNA for the CDR3: TGTGCCAGCTCAAGACAGGGGGCTACCAATCAGCCCCAGCATTTT. Protein sequence: CASSRQGATNQPQHF. Complete variable domain (other parts from reference TRBV19 and TRBJ1-5): DGGITQSPKYLFRKEGQNVTLSCEQNLNHDAMYWYRQDPGQGLRLIYYSQIVNDFQKGDIAEGYSVSREKKESFPLTVTSAQKNPTAFYLCASSRQGATNQPQHFGDGTRLSIL.

This chain joins TRBV6-2 or TRBV6-3 and TRBJ1-2, with 9 bases aligning to TRBD1. CDR3 length: 17 residues. V shed 0 bases and J 0 bases; nucleotides not matched to a gene: 5. Germline V gene data show CDR1 as MNHEY and CDR2 as SVGEGT. CDR3 amino acids: CASSYSTQGATNYGYTF. Here the CDR3 DNA reads TGTGCCAGCAGTTACTCGACACAGGGGGCTACTAACTATGGCTACACCTTC.

This chain connects TRBV19 to TRBJ2-2, with 7 bases that match TRBD1. Per the germline V gene, CDR1 is LNHDA and CDR2 is SQIVND (reference sequence). The V segment lost 7 bases and the J segment 3 bases; nucleotides outside the gene matches: 8. The CDR3 covers 15 residues. In DNA form, the CDR3 reads TGTGCCAGTAACCGGAGACAGGGATACACCGGGGAGCTGTTTTTT. Amino acid sequence: CASNRRQGYTGELFF.

This clone was observed once. The chain employs TRBV7-2 and TRBJ1-2; 7 bases map to TRBD1. The V segment lost 10 bases and the J segment 5 bases; nucleotides outside the gene matches: 13. The CDR3 has 14 residues. Germline loops: CDR1 SGHTA, CDR2 FQGNSA. The CDR3 nucleotides are TGTGCCACCCACAACCAGGGGGGCGGTTATGGCTACACCTTC. Translated: CATHNQGGGYGYTF. The whole variable domain, filled in from reference TRBV7-2 and TRBJ1-2, reads GAGVSQSPSNKVTEKGKDVELRCDPISGHTALYWYRQSLGQGLEFLIYFQGNSAPDKSGLPSDRFSAERTGGSVSTLTIQRTQQEDSAVYLCATHNQGGGYGYTFGSGTRLTVV.

V and J are TRBV28 and TRBJ2-1, with 11 nucleotides matching TRBD2. The CDR3 runs to 15 residues. Trimming cost V 3 bases and J 7 bases; bases outside gene matches: 5. CDR1 is MDHEN and CDR2 is SYDVKM in the germline V gene. The CDR3 DNA is TGTGCCAGCAGTTTGGTAACTAGCGGGAGTAATGAGCAGTTCTTC. This translates into CASSLVTSGSNEQFF. Using reference TRBV28 and TRBJ2-1 for the parts outside the CDR3, the full variable domain is DVKVTQSSRYLVKRTGEKVFLECVQDMDHENMFWYRQDPGLGLRLIYFSYDVKMKEKGDIPEGYSVSREKKERFSLILESASTNQTSMYLCASSLVTSGSNEQFFGPGTRLTVL.

The chain carries TRBV27 and TRBJ2-2; 9 bases are shared with TRBD1. The CDR3 is 17 residues long. Trimming cost V 5 bases and J 4 bases; bases outside gene matches: 11. Per the germline V gene, CDR1 is MNHEY and CDR2 is SMNVEV (reference sequence). The CDR3 sequence is CASSIITGGIATGELFF. In DNA, the CDR3 is TGTGCCAGCAGTATTATAACAGGGGGCATCGCCACCGGGGAGCTGTTTTTT.

The rearrangement links TRBV6-2 or TRBV6-3 to TRBJ1-2; D gene ambiguous. The CDR3 runs 14 residues. Between the trimmed V and J ends, which lost 2 bases and 8 bases, there was a span of 15 bases. Germline CDR1 and CDR2: MNHEY and SVGEGT. CDR3 coding DNA: TGTGCCAGCAGTTACACACACAAAGCGGGAGGCTACACCTTC. Encoded protein: CASSYTHKAGGYTF.

The chain combines TRBV30 with TRBJ1-2, with D maybe TRBD1 (5 bases). The germline V gene encodes CDR1 GTSNPN and CDR2 SVGIG (reference sequence). V lost 3 bases and J 3 bases, leaving 14 bases between the germline ends. The CDR3 contains 14 residues. The chain's CDR3 is CAWSQKQADYGYTF. In nucleotides, the CDR3 is TGTGCCTGGAGCCAGAAACAGGCGGACTATGGCTACACCTTC.

V is TRBV28 and J is TRBJ2-5; TRBD2 matches 11 bases. V lost 6 bases to trimming and J lost 5 bases; unmatched junction nucleotides: 23. The CDR3 has 20 residues. The V gene's germline CDR1 is MDHEN and CDR2 SYDVKM. The CDR3, as DNA: TGTGCCAGCAGCCCCCCCGGACTTCTAGCGGGAGGAGGTCATCAGGAGACCCAGTACTTC. Encoded protein: CASSPPGLLAGGGHQETQYF. Filled out from reference TRBV28 and TRBJ2-5, the complete variable domain reads DVKVTQSSRYLVKRTGEKVFLECVQDMDHENMFWYRQDPGLGLRLIYFSYDVKMKEKGDIPEGYSVSREKKERFSLILESASTNQTSMYLCASSPPGLLAGGGHQETQYFGPGTRLLVL.